The clone carrying this T cell receptor beta chain was observed at least ten times. What it binds is not known. Each CDR3 protein is one row after TCRdb ran MiXCR on the 5' RACE reads. The repertoire holds hundreds of thousands of distinct CDR3 sequences, 8% to 9% seen once, with approximately 0.94% in the top ten. The data originate from a study of identical twins. Study findings and constraints: Conclusions came from cross-sectional statistical analysis, not from following the same donors. Recombination models fit unrelated individuals' TCR alpha sharing but underestimated twins'.

The CDR3 runs to 14 residues. V was shortened by 1 base and J by 2 bases, with 9 bases between the two germline ends. Germline CDR1 is SGHVS and CDR2 is FQNEAQ. This same sample was also part of a study on yellow fever vaccine responses in identical twins.

The chain is built from TRBV7-8 and TRBJ2-7; D remains unclear. The clonotype was recovered from a woman in her late teens or twenties in good health. The specimen sequenced was PBMCs. For the CDR3, the DNA is TGTGCCAGCAGCTTAGTGGGTGCTACCTACGAGCAGTACTTC. It encodes CASSLVGATYEQYF.